This record covers a single T cell receptor (beta chain). This entry is derived from a study of blood T cell repertoires in COVID-19. Study at large: In each case, the material was cDNA or gDNA derived from T cells, B-cell-depleted T cells, or PBMCs.

Assay used: immunoSEQ multiplex PCR; TCRdb lists only in-frame clones, some missing. The sample records some 450,000 clones, approximately 88% being singletons. The CDR3 spans 15 residues. The germline gives CDR1 SEHNR, CDR2 FQNEAQ (reference sequence). The V gene lost 4 bases and the J gene lost 1 base, with 10 bases spanning the gap. The chain uses TRBV7-9 and TRBJ2-2; D gene unclear. The sequenced sample consisted of peripheral blood. The receptor was derived from a woman aged 45 to 65 with COVID-19, enrolled during active disease. The CDR3 region is CASSSTSENTGELFF. CDR3 bases: TGTGCCAGCAGCTCGACTTCAGAGAACACCGGGGAGCTGTTTTTT.